The 16 T cell receptor beta chains below come from one sample, sequenced in a study of metastatic and nonmetastatic thyroid tumors. TCRdb re-analyzed the PCR reads using MiXCR. The sample shows more than 40,000 clones, 28% of them seen only once. Among the patients, none had received any treatment before thyroid surgery. Specimen: blood. Receptors were obtained from a male donor with papillary thyroid cancer or a benign thyroid nodule (not recorded which). Some clones in this sample may be carry-over from other donors' samples.

This clone has only a few counts. The chain couples TRBV6-1 to TRBJ1-6, with a weak D call TRBD1 (6 bases). The CDR3 is made up of 15 amino acids. Per the germline V gene, CDR1 is MNHNS and CDR2 is SASEGT. Trimming removed 5 bases at V and 8 bases at J, with 16 bases between. The chain's CDR3 is CASSPAGAGYSPLHF. CDR3 nucleotide sequence: TGTGCCAGCAGTCCGGCGGGGGCAGGATATTCACCCCTCCACTTT.

This clone was seen more than once but under ten times. The genes are TRBV6-2 or TRBV6-3 and TRBJ2-7, with unresolved D. CDR3 length equals 14 residues. The V end was cut by 4 bases, the J end by 1 base, with 11 bases between. CDR1 is MNHEY, CDR2 SVGEGT, per germline. The CDR3 protein is CASSFGIASYEQYF. The CDR3 DNA follows: TGTGCCAGCAGTTTTGGGATTGCTTCCTACGAGCAGTACTTC.

There are a few counts of this clone. The chain uses TRBV6-1 and TRBJ2-7; perhaps D is TRBD1 or TRBD2 (5 bases each). V was clipped by 7 bases and J by 3 bases, with 16 bases between them. This CDR3 region has 14 residues. Germline CDR1 and CDR2: MNHNS and SASEGT. This CDR3 is CASTRDGPNYEQYF. The DNA for the CDR3 is TGTGCCAGCACCCGGGACGGCCCCAACTACGAGCAGTACTTC.

At least ten counts were recorded for this clone. The chain employs TRBV3-1 and TRBJ1-2; possibly TRBD1 for D (5 bases). Germline loops: CDR1 LGHDT, CDR2 YNNKEL (reference sequence). Trimming removed 2 bases from V and 6 bases from J, with 13 bases in between. The CDR3 extends over 14 amino acids. This chain's CDR3 is CASSQLGRANGYTF. CDR3 DNA: TGTGCCAGCAGCCAACTGGGCAGGGCCAATGGCTACACCTTC.

There are many counts of this clone. A read error may be the cause here, since a much bigger clone is one base away. The V gene is TRBV6-5, the J gene TRBJ1-2; no firm D call. The CDR3 has 14 amino acids. CDR1 is MNHEY, CDR2 SVGAGI, per germline. CDR3 sequence (DNA): TGTGCCAGCAGTTACTCAAGGGCTAACTATGGCTGCACCTTC. Translated: CASSYSRANYGCTF.

In its sample, this clone was seen many times. The chain joins TRBV3-1 to TRBJ1-2; TRBD1 aligns across 7 bases. This CDR3 has 16 amino acids. Germline V gene lookup returns CDR1 LGHDT and CDR2 YNNKEL (reference sequence). V shed 5 bases and J 3 bases; nucleotides not matched to a gene: 12. For the CDR3, the DNA is TGTGCCAGCAGCATATCCCGCCAGGGGGTCGACTATGGCTACACCTTC. Its protein product is CASSISRQGVDYGYTF.

There are a few counts of this clone. The chain couples TRBV6-1 to TRBJ1-2; no clear D gene. Germline V gives CDR1 MNHNS, CDR2 SASEGT. V was cut by 8 bases and J by 8 bases, with 18 bases left in between. The CDR3 covers 13 residues. The CDR3 protein is CASRRSALWGYTF. CDR3 DNA: TGTGCCAGCCGACGAAGTGCGTTGTGGGGCTACACCTTC.

The rearrangement links TRBV11-1 to TRBJ2-1; 9 nucleotides align to TRBD2. Germline V lookup: CDR1 SGHAT, CDR2 FQDESV (reference sequence). J was trimmed by 9 bases and V by 5 bases; bases with no gene match: 14. The CDR3 runs 16 residues. The CDR3 sequence: CASSPGEGGGGSEQFF. Written as DNA, the CDR3 is TGTGCCAGCAGCCCCGGCGAGGGCGGGGGGGGGTCTGAGCAGTTCTTC.

This clone appeared many times. The V gene is TRBV11-2, the J gene TRBJ2-1, with a weak D call TRBD2 (5 bases). Germline CDR1 reads SGHAT; CDR2 reads FQNNGV. This CDR3 spans 13 amino acids. Trimming left V 5 bases short and J 11 bases short, with 16 bases between. The CDR3 here is CASSPSSSFKQFF. The CDR3 coding sequence is TGTGCCAGCAGCCCGAGCTCTAGCTTCAAGCAGTTCTTC.

This clone appeared many times. The V gene is TRBV24-1, the J gene TRBJ2-1, with D perhaps assigned TRBD1 or TRBD2 (5 bases each). This CDR3 region has 15 residues. Germline CDR1 is KGHDR and CDR2 is SFDVKD. V shed 1 base and J shed 7 bases, with 13 bases lying between them. The CDR3 sequence: CATSDFSRETNEQFF. In DNA, the CDR3 is TGTGCCACCAGTGATTTCTCCAGGGAGACTAATGAGCAGTTCTTC.

There are many counts of this clone. This chain connects TRBV4-1 to TRBJ1-2; D is ambiguous. From germline, CDR1 is MGHRA and CDR2 YSYEKL. CDR3 length: 14 amino acids. V shed 4 bases and J shed 6 bases, with 15 bases lying between them. CDR3 sequence: CASSLGPTADGYTF. CDR3 DNA sequence: TGCGCCAGCAGCCTCGGACCCACGGCGGATGGCTACACCTTC.

CDR3 protein: CASLGGLLCNEQFF. The CDR3, as DNA: TGTGCCAGTTTAGGGGGACTATTATGCAATGAGCAGTTCTTC. The V call is TRBV7-9, the J call TRBJ2-1, with D maybe TRBD2 (7 bases). Trimming cost V 9 bases and J 6 bases, with 18 bases left between them. The length of the CDR3 is 14 residues. Germline V gives CDR1 SEHNR, CDR2 FQNEAQ (reference sequence).

The table lists this clone with many counts. This chain uses TRBV9 with TRBJ1-4; D is perhaps TRBD1 (6 bases). This CDR3 comprises 16 residues. Germline V lookup: CDR1 SGDLS, CDR2 YYNGEE. The V end was cut by 8 bases, the J end by 1 base, with 18 bases between. CDR3 region: CASSQGGAGTNEKLFF. Here the CDR3 DNA reads TGTGCCAGTTCCCAAGGGGGTGCCGGAACTAATGAAAAACTGTTTTTT.

This clone was found a few times. Here the CDR3 omits its conserved ending phenylalanine or tryptophan, so a read error is the likely source. The chain carries TRBV20-1 and TRBJ2-2; tentatively, D is TRBD2 (6 bases). Germline-derived CDR1 and CDR2 are DFQATT and SNEGSKA (reference sequence). The CDR3 totals 13 residues. CDR3 nucleotide sequence: TGCAGTGCCCGGACCACGAACACCGGGGGGCTGTTTTCT. Its protein is CSARTTNTGGLFS.

V usage is TRBV20-1 and J usage is TRBJ1-5; possible D gene TRBD1, 5 bases. The germline CDR1 and CDR2 sequences are DFQATT and SNEGSKA (reference sequence). The CDR3 covers 16 residues. Trimming removed 3 bases at V and 2 bases at J, with 17 bases between. The CDR3 spells CSARGTAWDGNQPQHF. DNA for the CDR3: TGCAGTGCTAGGGGGACCGCGTGGGATGGCAATCAGCCCCAGCATTTT.

In its sample, this clone was seen many times. The chain carries TRBV2 and TRBJ2-6; D unclear. V was shortened by 3 bases and J by 1 base, with 4 bases between the two germline ends. This CDR3 is 14 amino acids long. Germline CDR1 and CDR2: SNHLY and FYNNEI. The CDR3: CASSDRSGANVLTF. The CDR3 nucleotides are TGTGCCAGCAGTGACAGGTCTGGGGCCAACGTCCTGACTTTC.